What follows describes a single T cell receptor (beta chain). As yet, its antigen is unknown. These data originate in a study of T cell responses to AZD1222 COVID-19 vaccine. Looking at the study overall: Researchers grouped second doses given at about 4 or about 12 weeks into one pool. The study, taken as a whole, reports: After the peak T cell response, and only then, were repertoires sampled. Clonal diversity was possibly underestimated; the donors were predominantly white British and more often female. At baseline, just six AZD1222 recipients tested seropositive.

The germline CDR1 and CDR2 sequences are LNHDA and SQIVND (reference sequence). This CDR3 region has 13 residues. The V gene end was trimmed by 4 bases and the J gene end by 7 bases; junction bases not matched to a gene: 4. Measured with immunoSEQ multiplex PCR; TCRdb has only the in-frame clones, and not every one. The sample lists some 140,000 clones; less than 95% were seen once. The chain combines TRBV19 with TRBJ2-7; 10 bases fit TRBD1. The TCR sequence derives from an adult in good health. Sequencing used peripheral blood, obtained on day 0 of AZD1222 vaccination. The CDR3 DNA reads as TGTGCCAGTAGTAGAGACAGGGGGCGTGAGCAGTACTTC. Its translation is CASSRDRGREQYF.